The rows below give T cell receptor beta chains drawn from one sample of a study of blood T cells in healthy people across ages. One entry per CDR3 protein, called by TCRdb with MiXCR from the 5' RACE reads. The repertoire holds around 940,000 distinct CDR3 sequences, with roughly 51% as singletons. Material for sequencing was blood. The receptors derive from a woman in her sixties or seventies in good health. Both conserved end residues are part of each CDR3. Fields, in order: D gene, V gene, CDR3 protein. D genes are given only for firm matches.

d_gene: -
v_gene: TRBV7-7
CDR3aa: CASSLGSRSYNEQYF

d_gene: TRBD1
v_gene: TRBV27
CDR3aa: CASSGTGVILETQYF

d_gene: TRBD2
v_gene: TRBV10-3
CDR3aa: CAISPREGLGNEQFF

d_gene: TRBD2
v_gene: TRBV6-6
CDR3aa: CASSSKRERWYEQYF

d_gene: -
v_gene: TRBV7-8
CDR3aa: CASIQGPLGTWTLGNEQFF

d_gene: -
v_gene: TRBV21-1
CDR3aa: CASSKVCLAGVWETQYF

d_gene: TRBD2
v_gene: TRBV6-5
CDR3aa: CASSHFPSGPYNEQYF

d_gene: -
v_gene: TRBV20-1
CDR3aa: CSARDRKGWHNEQFF

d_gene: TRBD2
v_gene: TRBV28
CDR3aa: CASSPGLAIRYEQYF

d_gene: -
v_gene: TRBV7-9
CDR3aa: CATDTGRTGELFF

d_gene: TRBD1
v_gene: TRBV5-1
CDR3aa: CASSPFTGGPSYEQYF

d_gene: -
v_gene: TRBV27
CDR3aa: CASKKGGGDEQYF

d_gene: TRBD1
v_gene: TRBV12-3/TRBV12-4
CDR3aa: CASSLRGQGGQPQHF

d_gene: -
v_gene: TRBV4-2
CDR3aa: CASSAPQGTDTQYF

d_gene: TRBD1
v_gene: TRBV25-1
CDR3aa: CASNTGGFVQETQYF

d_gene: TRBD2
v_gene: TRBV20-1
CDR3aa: CSAVELAGFTDTQYF

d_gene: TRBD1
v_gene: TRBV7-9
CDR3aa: CASSLAGTGSQPQHF

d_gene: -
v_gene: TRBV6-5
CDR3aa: CASSEDSGYGYTF

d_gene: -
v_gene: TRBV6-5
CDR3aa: CASSYEYNSPLHF

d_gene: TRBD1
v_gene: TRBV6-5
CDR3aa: CASRKTRTGNYEQYF

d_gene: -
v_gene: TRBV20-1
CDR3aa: CSARESTNTGELFF

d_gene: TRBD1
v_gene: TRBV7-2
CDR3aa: CASSQTGGRTQYF

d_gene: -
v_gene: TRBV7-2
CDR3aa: CASSFGQLTQETQYF

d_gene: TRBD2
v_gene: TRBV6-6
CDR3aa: CASDPSGLSYNEQFF

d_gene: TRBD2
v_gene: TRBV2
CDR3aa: CASTPDAGALEQYF

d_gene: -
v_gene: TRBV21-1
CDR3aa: CASSQDQGNEQFF

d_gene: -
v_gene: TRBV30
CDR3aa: CAWSNSYEQYF

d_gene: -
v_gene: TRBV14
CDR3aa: CASSQAGRERGGTQYF

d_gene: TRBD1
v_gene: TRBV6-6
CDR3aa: CASSYLDRMSPLHF

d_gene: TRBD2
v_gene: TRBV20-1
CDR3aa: CSARGLAGASETQYF

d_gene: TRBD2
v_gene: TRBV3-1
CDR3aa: CASSHGGGDTQYF

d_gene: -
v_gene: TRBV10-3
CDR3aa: CAMGDRDSDEQYF

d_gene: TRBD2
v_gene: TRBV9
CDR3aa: CASSATSGRAYKQYF

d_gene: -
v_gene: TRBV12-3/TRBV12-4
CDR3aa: CASSPTVVDEQYF

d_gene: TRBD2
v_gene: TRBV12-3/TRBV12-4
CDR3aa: CASSFPTLLAGGYEQFF

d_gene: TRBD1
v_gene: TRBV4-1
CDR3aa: CASSREDRGNEKLFF

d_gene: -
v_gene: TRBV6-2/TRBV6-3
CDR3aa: CASTTLTYEQYF

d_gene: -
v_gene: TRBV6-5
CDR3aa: CASSTSSSYEQYF

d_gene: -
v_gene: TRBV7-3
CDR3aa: CASSLMEGYEQYF

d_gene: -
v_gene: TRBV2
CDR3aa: CASKGEMSSYEQYF

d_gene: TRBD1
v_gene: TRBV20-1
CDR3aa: CSARDDRESEKLFF

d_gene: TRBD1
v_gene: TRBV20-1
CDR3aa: CSARVGTGDVGYTF

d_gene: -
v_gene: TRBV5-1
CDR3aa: CASSRRGSSDTQYF

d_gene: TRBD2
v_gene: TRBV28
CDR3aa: CASSSRREREWYDNEQFF

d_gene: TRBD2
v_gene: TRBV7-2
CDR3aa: CASSLDWTSETQYF

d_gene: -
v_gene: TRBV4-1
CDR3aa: CASSLPSSNEQYF

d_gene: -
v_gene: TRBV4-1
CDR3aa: CASSQGGGEAYEQYF

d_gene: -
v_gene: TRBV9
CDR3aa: CASSVGPGNQPQHF

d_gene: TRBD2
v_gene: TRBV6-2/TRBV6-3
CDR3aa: CASRAGLAFLYGEQYF

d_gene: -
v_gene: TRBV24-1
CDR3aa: CATGSTVQETQYF